Following are 21 T cell receptor beta chains from one sample sequenced in a study of post-analysis software for immune sequencing data. Findings of the study overall: Comparison of patients with controls showed about 5 TRBV segments more frequent in patients, TRBV5-6, TRBV5-1 and TRBV20-1 among them.

Their recognized antigens are unknown. Libraries were made from TCR beta cDNA, and they carried unique molecular identifiers. TCRdb re-analysed the PCR reads in MiXCR, keeping a single row per CDR3 protein. Here the sample spans roughly 650,000 distinct CDR3 sequences, 59% being singletons. Sequences were obtained from blood. These receptors came from a girl aged 2 to 9 with multiple sclerosis.

The V gene is TRBV27, the J gene TRBJ2-5, with a possible D match to TRBD1 (6 bases). The DNA end is a closer match to TRBJ2-7, so the J assignment may be wrong. This CDR3 region has 17 residues. Germline CDR1 reads MNHEY; CDR2 reads SMNVEV (reference sequence). CDR3 region: CASSLSITDRLTYEQYF. The CDR3 DNA reads as TGTGCCAGCAGTTTATCCATAACAGACAGGTTGACGTACGAGCAGTACTTC.

This clonotype was detected only a few times. The genes are TRBV27 and TRBJ2-7, with D possibly called TRBD1 or TRBD2 (5 bases each). Gene TRBJ2-5 matches the end of the DNA better, so the J call may be wrong. CDR3 length: 15 residues. Per germline, CDR1 MNHEY and CDR2 SMNVEV (reference sequence). The DNA for the CDR3 is TGTGCCAGCAGTTTAGTAGGGACCGGAGGAGAGACCCAGTACTTC. Its protein is CASSLVGTGGETQYF.

This clonotype was observed once. The rearrangement joins TRBV20-1 to TRBJ2-5; 7 positions agree with TRBD1. Germline CDR1 reads DFQATT; CDR2 reads SNEGSKA (reference sequence). The V segment lost 8 bases and the J segment 3 bases; nucleotides outside the gene matches: 6. This CDR3 has 12 amino acids. This chain's CDR3 is CSKGAGKETQYF. As DNA, the CDR3 is TGCAGTAAGGGGGCAGGGAAAGAGACCCAGTACTTC.

The V gene is TRBV3-1, the J gene TRBJ2-4; TRBD2 might be the D (6 bases). V lost 0 bases to trimming and J lost 8 bases, with 17 bases between them. From germline, CDR1 is LGHDT and CDR2 YNNKEL (reference sequence). The CDR3 length is 16 residues. The CDR3, as DNA: TGTGCCAGCAGCCAAGATCCCGCGGGGACGGAGGACATTCAGTACTTC. Protein: CASSQDPAGTEDIQYF.

The chain links TRBV5-1 to TRBJ2-5; 9 nucleotides agree with TRBD1. Trimming took 3 bases from V and 4 from J; bases not matched to a gene: 7. The CDR3 has 15 amino acids. Germline V gene lookup returns CDR1 SGHRS and CDR2 YFSETQ. The DNA for the CDR3 is TGCGCCAGCAGCTCATGGACAGGGGCCGCAGAGACCCAGTACTTC. Protein sequence: CASSSWTGAAETQYF.

This clonotype occurred a few times. The chain uses TRBV5-1 and TRBJ1-1, with TRBD1 matching over 8 bases. The CDR3 runs to 15 residues. Germline V gene lookup returns CDR1 SGHRS and CDR2 YFSETQ. The V segment lost 0 bases and the J segment 5 bases; nucleotides outside the gene matches: 6. CDR3 residues: CASSLGRGQRTEAFF. CDR3 in DNA: TGCGCCAGCAGCTTGGGCAGGGGGCAAAGGACTGAAGCTTTCTTT.

V usage is TRBV12-3 or TRBV12-4 and J usage is TRBJ2-5; the D gene could be TRBD1 or TRBD2 (6 bases each). The germline V and J ends were trimmed by 11 bases and 4 bases, with 14 bases remaining between them. CDR3 size: 12 residues. CDR3 residues: CAGGTFVETQYF. The CDR3, as DNA: TGTGCCGGCGGGACATTTGTAGAGACCCAGTACTTC.

This chain uses TRBV3-1 with TRBJ2-7, with a weak D call TRBD1 (8 bases). The closer fit of TRBJ2-5 to the DNA end suggests the J call may be wrong. Germline CDR1 reads LGHDT; CDR2 reads YNNKEL (reference sequence). The CDR3 runs 15 residues. CDR3 in DNA: TGTGCCAGCAGCCATGGAGACAGGGGAGGGGAGACCCAGTACTTC. Its translation: CASSHGDRGGETQYF.

This clonotype was found once. The chain couples TRBV5-1 to TRBJ2-5, with TRBD2 matching 7 bases. The germline gives CDR1 SGHRS, CDR2 YFSETQ. CDR3 length equals 16 residues. V shed 4 bases and J 11 bases; nucleotides not matched to a gene: 20. In DNA form, the CDR3 reads TGCGCCAGCAGCCCGGGAGGAATATCGCGGTTGGGCGGGCAGTACTTC. It codes for CASSPGGISRLGGQYF. Full variable domain (rest looked up from reference TRBV5-1 and TRBJ2-5): KAGVTQTPRYLIKTRGQQVTLSCSPISGHRSVSWYQQTPGQGLQFLFEYFSETQRNKGNFPGRFSGRQFSNSRSEMNVSTLELGDSALYLCASSPGGISRLGGQYFGPGTRLLVL.

This chain uses TRBV20-1 with TRBJ2-3; tentatively, D is TRBD2 (6 bases). V was clipped by 5 bases and J by 2 bases, with 14 bases between them. This CDR3 has 14 residues. The germline CDR1 and CDR2 sequences are DFQATT and SNEGSKA (reference sequence). This CDR3 is CSASSGGNTDTQYF. The CDR3 bases are TGCAGTGCTTCTTCGGGCGGGAACACAGATACGCAGTATTTT.

This clonotype has more than one count but fewer than ten. The chain joins TRBV10-1 to TRBJ2-3; 9 bases are shared with TRBD2. The CDR3 runs to 15 residues. Unmatched junction bases numbered 8, after V lost 6 bases and J lost 4 bases. CDR1 is WNHNN, CDR2 SYGVQD, per germline (reference sequence). CDR3 coding DNA: TGCGCCAGCAGCCTCTCTAGCGGGAAGGCAGATACGCAGTATTTT. Its translation: CASSLSSGKADTQYF.

V usage is TRBV6-5 and J usage is TRBJ1-2, with 8 bases that match TRBD1. Germline V gene sequence: CDR1 MNHEY, CDR2 SVGAGI. The CDR3 totals 13 residues. The ends lost 6 bases at V and 7 bases at J; junction bases unmatched: 7. DNA of the CDR3: TGTGCCAGCAGGCTCGGCAGGGGGCTTGGCTACACCTTC. Protein: CASRLGRGLGYTF.

The chain is built from TRBV29-1 and TRBJ1-2, with TRBD1 as a possible D gene (5 bases). The CDR3 loop spans 14 amino acids. V dropped 4 bases and J dropped 5 bases, with 17 bases sitting between them. CDR1 and CDR2 (germline): SQVTM, ANQGSEA. CDR3 sequence (DNA): TGCAGCGTTGTCGGGGGAGGGATAGGGTATGGCTACACCTTC. It specifies CSVVGGGIGYGYTF.

This rearrangement joins TRBV12-3 or TRBV12-4 to TRBJ2-5, with D perhaps TRBD2 (6 bases). Between the trimmed V and J ends, which lost 3 bases and 4 bases, there was a span of 15 bases. The CDR3 contains 15 residues. CDR3 nucleotides: TGTGCCAGCAGTTTGGTGGGAGGTCACCCAGAGACCCAGTACTTC. Protein: CASSLVGGHPETQYF.

This clonotype was seen only a few times. The chain carries TRBV4-1 and TRBJ1-5, with 7 nucleotides matching TRBD1. Germline CDR1 is MGHRA and CDR2 is YSYEKL. The CDR3 is 15 amino acids. With V trimmed by 1 base and J by 4 bases, 4 bases remained unmatched. The CDR3 DNA follows: TGCGCCAGCAGCCAAGTGGGACAGCCTAATCAGCCCCAGCATTTT. Protein: CASSQVGQPNQPQHF.

The chain links TRBV6-1 to TRBJ1-1, with D hard to call. CDR1 and CDR2 from the germline V gene are MNHNS and SASEGT. The CDR3 sequence is 13 residues long. Between the trimmed V and J ends, which lost 1 base and 1 base, there was a span of 4 bases. The CDR3 spells CASSEGENTEAFF. CDR3 nucleotide sequence: TGTGCCAGCAGTGAAGGGGAGAACACTGAAGCTTTCTTT.

The chain recombines TRBV5-1 with TRBJ1-1; 7 bases align to TRBD1. Germline assignment: CDR1 SGHRS and CDR2 YFSETQ. J gave up 1 base and V 9 bases, and 3 bases lay outside the gene matches. The CDR3 loop spans 12 amino acids. The CDR3 DNA sequence: TGCGCCAACAGACAGGGGAACACTGAAGCTTTCTTT. Translated: CANRQGNTEAFF.

The DNA for the CDR3 is TGCAGTGCTAGGGTAACCGTATCTCGGGACAGAGGCCCCTTAAACTATGGCTACACCTTC. Translating it yields CSARVTVSRDRGPLNYGYTF. The chain has TRBV20-1 and TRBJ1-2, with TRBD1 matching over 7 bases. J was trimmed by 2 bases and V by 3 bases; bases with no gene match: 24. Looked up from germline, CDR1 is DFQATT and CDR2 is SNEGSKA (reference sequence). This CDR3 comprises 20 residues.

This clonotype was seen a handful of times. This rearrangement joins TRBV7-8 to TRBJ2-3; D perhaps matches TRBD1 (5 bases). Between the trimmed V and J ends, which lost 2 bases and 3 bases, there was a span of 15 bases. Germline V gene lookup returns CDR1 SGHVS and CDR2 FQNEAQ. This CDR3 comprises 16 residues. The DNA of the CDR3 is TGTGCCAGCAGCTTATGGGATGGGGCGCTAACAGATACGCAGTATTTT. Encoded protein: CASSLWDGALTDTQYF.

Points on this clonotype: At one end the junction does not follow the germline gene, possibly because of a read error. The genes are TRBV5-1 and TRBJ2-5; tentatively, D is TRBD1 (6 bases). The CDR3 runs to 12 residues. Germline loops: CDR1 SGHRS, CDR2 YFSETQ. Written as DNA, the CDR3 is TGCGCCGGCAGCTGGACAGAAGAGACCCAGTACTTC. It is translated as CAGSWTEETQYF.

In this sample, this clonotype turned up a few times. The chain has TRBV9 and TRBJ1-1; no definite D call. The CDR3 contains 14 residues. Trimming removed 3 bases at V and 6 bases at J, with 15 bases between. Looked up from germline, CDR1 is SGDLS and CDR2 is YYNGEE. CDR3 nucleotide sequence: TGTGCCAGCAGCGCAGGACGCGGGGATCCTGAAGCTTTCTTT. It is translated as CASSAGRGDPEAFF.